These 7 T cell receptor beta chains were all obtained from the same sample, sequenced in a study of blood T cells in healthy people across ages. It was with a sample-barcoded 5' primer and a J-beta primer mix that a second PCR of roughly 7 to 12 cycles was run. TCRdb reanalysed the 5' RACE reads using MiXCR and keeps one entry per CDR3 protein. The sample includes 550,000 to 800,000 distinct CDR3 sequences, about 32% of them seen just once. The sequencing input was blood. These receptor sequences come from a woman of 80 years or more in good health.

This clonotype was observed many times. This sequence joins TRBV3-1 and TRBJ2-1, with 7 positions matching TRBD1. CDR3 length: 22 amino acids. V dropped 1 base and J dropped 3; count of bases not matched to a gene: 24. The germline V gene encodes CDR1 LGHDT and CDR2 YNNKEL (reference sequence). The CDR3 sequence is CASSQVEGDSFYQGPVYNEQFF. For the CDR3, the DNA is TGTGCCAGCAGCCAAGTAGAGGGGGACAGCTTCTATCAGGGACCCGTCTACAATGAGCAGTTCTTC.

This clonotype has at least ten counts. The J gene is TRBJ2-7, the V gene TRBV19; 8 nucleotides match TRBD2. Germline CDR1 is LNHDA and CDR2 is SQIVND (reference sequence). There are 16 residues in the CDR3. The V and J ends lost 2 bases and 0 bases, in that order; junction bases with no gene match: 6. CDR3 protein: CASSITGLGSSYEQYF. The CDR3 region has the DNA TGTGCCAGTAGTATAACGGGACTAGGGTCCTCCTACGAGCAGTACTTC.

The CDR3 loop reads CSVAGNEQFF. As DNA, the CDR3 is TGCAGCGTTGCCGGCAATGAGCAGTTCTTC. V and J are TRBV29-1 and TRBJ2-1; D is uncertain. This CDR3 region has 10 residues. Germline CDR1 and CDR2: SQVTM and ANQGSEA. V dropped 4 bases and J dropped 6 bases, with 4 bases sitting between them.

This clonotype was observed many times. The chain is built from TRBV7-9 and TRBJ1-2; the match to TRBD1 covers 7 bases. V trimming: 4 bases; J trimming: 4 bases; junction bases outside the gene matches: 6. CDR3 size: 14 residues. In germline, CDR1 is SEHNR, CDR2 FQNEAQ (reference sequence). This chain's CDR3 is CASSSSGQVYGYTF. In DNA form, the CDR3 reads TGTGCCAGCAGCTCATCAGGACAGGTCTATGGCTACACCTTC.

On this clonotype: This could be a read error, since a much larger clone is one nucleotide away. CDR3 loop: CASRKTSGDCSEQFF. DNA of the CDR3: TGTGCCAGCAGAAAGACTAGCGGGGACTGCAGTGAGCAGTTCTTC. This chain uses TRBV12-3 or TRBV12-4 with TRBJ2-1, with 11 bases aligning to TRBD2. After removal of 6 bases from V and 9 bases from J, the junction contained 10 bases not matched to a gene. This CDR3 is built from 15 residues.

As concerns this clonotype: This may stem from a read error, because a much larger clone lies one nucleotide away. This chain joins TRBV5-1 and TRBJ2-1; TRBD1 aligns across 7 bases. V lost 3 bases and J lost 9; bases outside the gene matches: 9. This CDR3 spans 14 amino acids. Germline V gene sequence: CDR1 SGHRS, CDR2 YFSETQ. The CDR3 nucleotides read TGCGCCAGCAGCTCAGGACAGGTAAGTAGTGAGCAGTTCTTC. Protein: CASSSGQVSSEQFF.

The genes are TRBV30 and TRBJ2-3; TRBD2 matches at 15 bases. V trimming: 2 bases; J trimming: 4 bases; junction bases outside the gene matches: 10. The CDR3 totals 18 residues. CDR1 and CDR2 (germline): GTSNPN, SVGIG (reference sequence). CDR3: CAWSPGTSGGFIADTQYF. CDR3 nucleotide sequence: TGTGCCTGGAGTCCTGGGACTAGCGGGGGGTTCATCGCAGATACGCAGTATTTT.